In its sample, the clone carrying this TCR beta chain was seen a few times. Its antigen is still unknown. Trimming at V came to 5 bases and at J to 7 bases, leaving 20 bases not matched to a gene. CDR1 SEHNR and CDR2 FQNEAQ come from the germline V gene (reference sequence). CDR3 size: 18 residues. The source of the sample is a study of blood T cells in healthy people across ages. The second PCR ran about 6 to 12 cycles with a sample-barcoded 5' primer and J-beta primers. Researchers report that a template-switch adaptor with 12 random nucleotides tagged each cDNA molecule. TCRdb called the 5' RACE reads again in MiXCR, with one record for every CDR3 protein. The sample has hundreds of thousands of distinct CDR3 sequences, 58% seen once; the top ten hold approximately 23%. Study-level findings and limits: The long-lived group displayed more naive CD4+ cells, plus higher diversity, than the aged donors did.

The genes are TRBV7-9 and TRBJ2-1; the match to TRBD2 covers 7 bases. The sequence came from a man under 40 in good health. Input material: blood. The CDR3 spells CASSQNVGGTHSRNEQFF. CDR3 in DNA: TGTGCCAGCAGCCAAAATGTGGGGGGGACCCACAGTAGAAATGAGCAGTTCTTC.